This T cell receptor beta chain was captured in a study of cytomegalovirus exposure and HLA in healthy donors. Primers: 60 Vbeta forward and 13 Jbeta reverse. Generated by immunoSEQ multiplex PCR, the TCRdb table keeps only in-frame clones and is missing some. The table has about 120,000 clones, about 68% seen once. CDR1 and CDR2 (germline): GTSNPN, SVGIG (reference sequence). The CDR3 consists of 15 residues. Trimming took 0 bases from V and 6 from J; bases not matched to a gene: 4. The sample taken for sequencing was PBMCs. V and J are TRBV30 and TRBJ2-2; 10 nucleotides line up with TRBD2. The sequence came from a woman in her 40s in good health and CMV-seropositive. The CDR3 bases are TGTGCCTGGAGTGTAGCGGGAGGGTACCCCGGGGAGCTGTTTTTT. It codes for CAWSVAGGYPGELFF.